The entry below describes one TCR beta chain. Antigen unknown. It was with a sample-barcoded 5' primer and a J-beta primer mix that a second PCR of about 6 to 12 cycles was run. TCRdb recomputed calls from the 5' RACE reads with MiXCR, one row per CDR3 protein. Here the sample spans under 2,000,000 distinct CDR3 sequences, around half being singletons. From germline, CDR1 is SGDLS and CDR2 YYNGEE. CDR3 length: 14 residues. The V end was cut by 3 bases, the J end by 0 bases, with 9 bases between. This entry is derived from a study of blood T cells in healthy people across ages. As for the study in general: Template switching recovered approximately one barcoded beta molecule for every two T cells. Whole-study results and caveats: Age showed a roughly linear inverse relationship with TCR beta diversity per million T cells. Donors of long life had a larger count of naive CD4+ cells and greater diversity than aged donors.

Source material: blood. This TCR was sampled from a woman in her thirties or forties in good health. This rearrangement joins TRBV9 to TRBJ1-1, with TRBD1 as a possible D gene (6 bases). The CDR3 DNA is TGTGCCAGCAGCGAGGGACACCTGAACACTGAAGCTTTCTTT. It codes for CASSEGHLNTEAFF.